This paragraph reports one T cell receptor beta chain. Its antigen is undetermined. These data are taken from a study of cytomegalovirus exposure and HLA in healthy donors. Study observations and caveats: Researchers reported from a later analysis that most CMV-associated TCR beta chains appeared HLA-restricted. There were about 160 TCR beta chains listed as cytomegalovirus-associated. V- and J-gene trimming in TCR beta was tied to a missense DCLRE1C variant by an analysis performed later.

PCR involved 60 Vbeta and 13 Jbeta primers. Sequencing was performed with immunoSEQ multiplex PCR; in TCRdb, only in-frame clones are kept and a portion is missing. The repertoire includes 150,000 to 200,000 clones, around 90% of them detected once, and under 1.2% sits in the top ten. The receptor was derived from a boy between 2 and 15 years old in good health and CMV-seronegative. The sequenced sample was PBMCs.

Written as DNA, the CDR3 is TGTGCCAGCAGTCTGGACAGCCCGAGCTCTGGAAACACCATATATTTT. Its protein is CASSLDSPSSGNTIYF. J is TRBJ1-3 and V is TRBV28; the D gene is possibly TRBD1 (6 bases). The germline gives CDR1 MDHEN, CDR2 SYDVKM. V was shortened by 5 bases and J by 0 bases, with 14 bases between the two germline ends. The length of the CDR3 is 16 residues.